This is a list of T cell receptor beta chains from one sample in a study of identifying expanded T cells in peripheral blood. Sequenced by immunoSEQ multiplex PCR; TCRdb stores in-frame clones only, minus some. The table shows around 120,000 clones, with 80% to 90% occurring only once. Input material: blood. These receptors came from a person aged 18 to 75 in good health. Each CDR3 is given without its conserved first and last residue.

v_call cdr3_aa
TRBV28 ASSFPPTDFNGANVLT
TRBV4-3 ASSPSGTRNTGELF
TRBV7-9 ASSLVGPDTQY
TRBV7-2 ASSRQPGSYNEQF
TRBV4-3 ASSQDIPPGSTNEKLF
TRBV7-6 ASSLGGGRMEKETQY
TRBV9 ASSVRENYT
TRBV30 AWSLADTQY
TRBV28 ASRLGINNEQF
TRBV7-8 ASSSAGTSGGYEETQY
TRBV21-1 ASSSRTGLWLGETQY
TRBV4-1 ASSQAGTGNEKLF
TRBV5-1 ASSLADGGTQY
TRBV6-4 ASSSGPNNEQF
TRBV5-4 ASSLVAEGTDTQY
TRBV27 ASRSTNEQF
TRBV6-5 ASSYPDDTEAF
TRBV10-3 AIRGAQETQY
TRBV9 ASSVAGTPNTEAF